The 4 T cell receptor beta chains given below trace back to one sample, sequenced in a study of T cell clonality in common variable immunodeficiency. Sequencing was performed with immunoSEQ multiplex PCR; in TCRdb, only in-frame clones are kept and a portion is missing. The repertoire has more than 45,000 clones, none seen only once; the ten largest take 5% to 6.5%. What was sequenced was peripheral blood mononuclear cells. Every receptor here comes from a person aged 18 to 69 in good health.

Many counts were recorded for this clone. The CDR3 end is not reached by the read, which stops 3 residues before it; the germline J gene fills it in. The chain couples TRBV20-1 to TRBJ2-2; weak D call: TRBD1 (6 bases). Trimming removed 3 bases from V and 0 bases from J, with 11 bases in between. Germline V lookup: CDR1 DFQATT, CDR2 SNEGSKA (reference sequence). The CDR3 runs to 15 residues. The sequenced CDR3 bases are TGCAGTGCTAGTAGGGGGTTCGCGAACACCGGGGAG. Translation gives CSASRGFANTGE. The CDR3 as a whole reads CSASRGFANTGELFF.

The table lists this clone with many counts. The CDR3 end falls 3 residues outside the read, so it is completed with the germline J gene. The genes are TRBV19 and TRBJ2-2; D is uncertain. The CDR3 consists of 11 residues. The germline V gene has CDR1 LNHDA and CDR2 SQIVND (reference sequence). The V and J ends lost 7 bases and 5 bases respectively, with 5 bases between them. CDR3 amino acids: CASTATGELFF. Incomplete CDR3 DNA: TGTGCCAGTACAGCGACCGGGGAG.

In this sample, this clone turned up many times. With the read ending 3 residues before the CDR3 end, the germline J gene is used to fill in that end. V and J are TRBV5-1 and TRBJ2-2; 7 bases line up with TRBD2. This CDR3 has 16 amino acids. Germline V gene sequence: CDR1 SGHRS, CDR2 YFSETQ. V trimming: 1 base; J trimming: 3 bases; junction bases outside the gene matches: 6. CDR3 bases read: TGCGCCAGCAGCTTGTTGACGGGGAGGGACACCGGGGAG. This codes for CASSLLTGRDTGE. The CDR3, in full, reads CASSLLTGRDTGELFF.

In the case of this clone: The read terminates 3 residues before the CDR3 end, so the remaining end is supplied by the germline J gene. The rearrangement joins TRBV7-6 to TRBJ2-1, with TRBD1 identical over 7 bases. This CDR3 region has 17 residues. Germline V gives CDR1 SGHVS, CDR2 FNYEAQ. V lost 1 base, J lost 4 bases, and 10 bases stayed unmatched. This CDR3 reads CASSLGAGTVFYNEQFF. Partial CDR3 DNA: TGTGCCAGCAGCTTAGGTGCTGGGACAGTTTTTTACAATGAG.